This is a list of T cell receptor beta chains from one sample in a study of blood T cell repertoires in COVID-19. Sequencing was performed with immunoSEQ multiplex PCR; in TCRdb, only in-frame clones are kept and a portion is missing. The table lists approximately 27,000 clones, about 83% of them singletons. The sample comprised peripheral blood. These receptors were collected from a human donor in a cohort sampled during active COVID-19. CDR3s include the opening cysteine and the closing phenylalanine or tryptophan. A D gene is named only where the DNA matches it firmly. Expanded clones get a size class; other rows say once, few or many, or leave the size out.

>.|.|TRBJ2-2|TRBV11-2
TGTGCCAGCAGCCCCCGTCTAGCAAGGGCCACCGGGGAGCTGTTTTTT
CASSPRLARATGELFF
>.|.|TRBJ1-3|TRBV4-3
TGCGCCAGCAGCCCCCGGGTGGCGGATGGAAACACCATATATTTT
CASSPRVADGNTIYF
>TRBD2|.|TRBJ2-7|TRBV5-1
TGCGCCAGCAGCTTGGTAGCGGGGTTTTTGGAGGAGCAGTACTTC
CASSLVAGFLEEQYF
>TRBD1|.|TRBJ2-7|TRBV29-1
TGCAGCGGAGGACAGGGTGGCGAGCAGTACTTC
CSGGQGGEQYF
>.|.|TRBJ1-1|TRBV5-1
TGCGCCAGCTCCTGGAGCGTGAACACTGAAGCTTTCTTT
CASSWSVNTEAFF
>TRBD1|.|TRBJ2-7|TRBV7-9
TGTGCCAGCCTGATCGAGGGGGCTTACGAGCAGTACTTC
CASLIEGAYEQYF
>.|.|TRBJ2-3|TRBV9
TGTGCCAGCAGCGTTTTCGGCGGGGTCAGCACAGATACGCAGTATTTT
CASSVFGGVSTDTQYF
>TRBD2|.|TRBJ2-3|TRBV24-1
TGTGCCACCAGTGACCCTCGGAGGGCGGGGGTGAATACGCAGTATTTT
CATSDPRRAGVNTQYF
>.|few|TRBJ1-1|TRBV2
TGTGCCAGCAGTGGACAGAGCGTGAACACTGAAGCTTTCTTT
CASSGQSVNTEAFF
>TRBD2|.|TRBJ2-5|TRBV11-3
TGTGCCAGCAGCTTAGATCCGGCTAGCGGGCTAATTCGGGAGACCCAGTACTTC
CASSLDPASGLIRETQYF
>TRBD1|few|TRBJ2-7|TRBV19
TGTGCCAGTAGTCGTACCGGTGGGACAGGGTGGGGCGAGCAGTACTTC
CASSRTGGTGWGEQYF
>TRBD2|.|TRBJ2-3|TRBV20-1
TGCAGTGCTAGTAGGGTTAGCGGGAGCACAGATACGCAGTATTTT
CSASRVSGSTDTQYF
>TRBD2|.|TRBJ2-5|TRBV7-7
TGTGCCAGCAGCTTATATGGACTAGCGTGGCACCAAGAGACCCAGTACTTC
CASSLYGLAWHQETQYF
>.|.|TRBJ1-4|TRBV28
TGTGCCAGCAGTACCGTGGGAAGGGGTTCTAATGAAAAACTGTTTTTT
CASSTVGRGSNEKLFF
>.|once|TRBJ2-7|TRBV5-1
TGCGCCAGCAGCCCGGGACACTTAGGCACCTACGAGCAGTACTTC
CASSPGHLGTYEQYF
>.|.|TRBJ2-2|TRBV7-2
TGTGCCAGCAGCTTATTACCAGGGACCGGGGAGCTGTTTTTT
CASSLLPGTGELFF
>.|once|TRBJ2-7|TRBV4-2
TGTGCCAGCAGCCAAGCGGACAGCTCCTACGAGCAGTACTTC
CASSQADSSYEQYF
>.|.|TRBJ2-1|TRBV19
TGTGCCAGTAGTCCCCTTGGCGGGAACATTAACAATGAGCAGTTCTTC
CASSPLGGNINNEQFF
>TRBD2|.|TRBJ2-3|TRBV28
TGTGCCAGCAGTATCGGAGCGGGAGAGGGGGATACGCAGTATTTT
CASSIGAGEGDTQYF
>TRBD2|.|TRBJ2-1|TRBV7-3
TGTGCCAGCAGCCCGACCGGGACTAGGCAGTCTAATGAGCAGTTCTTC
CASSPTGTRQSNEQFF
>TRBD1|.|TRBJ2-2|TRBV24-1
TGTGCCACCAGTGACCAAGACAGGGGAGAGAACACCGGGGAGCTGTTTTTT
CATSDQDRGENTGELFF
>.|.|TRBJ1-1|TRBV7-9
TGTGCCAGCAGTCCTAAGGACCGACTAAACACTGAAGCTTTCTTT
CASSPKDRLNTEAFF
>.|.|TRBJ1-3|TRBV21-1
TGTGCCAGCAGCAGTAGACAGGGTTGTGGAAACACCATATATTTT
CASSSRQGCGNTIYF
>TRBD1|.|TRBJ1-2|TRBV5-8
TGTGCCAGCAGTGCTTTCCTGGACAGGTCGCAGGGAGGCTACACCTTC
CASSAFLDRSQGGYTF
>TRBD2|.|TRBJ2-5|TRBV15
TGTGCCACCAGCGCTCGGGGGGGAAGCGAGACCCAGTACTTC
CATSARGGSETQYF
>.|few|TRBJ1-4|TRBV18
TGTGCCAGCTCACCAAGAGGGCGCGATGAAAAACTGTTTTTT
CASSPRGRDEKLFF
>TRBD1|few|TRBJ1-3|TRBV9
TGTGCCAGCAGCCAGACAGGGTCTGGAAACACCATATATTTT
CASSQTGSGNTIYF
>.|.|TRBJ1-1|TRBV29-1
TGCAGCGTTCAGGGAAGGGGCCAGGCTTTCTTT
CSVQGRGQAFF
>TRBD1|.|TRBJ2-3|TRBV11-3
TGTGCCAGCAGCTTAATGGGACAGGGAACAGATACGCAGTATTTT
CASSLMGQGTDTQYF
>.|.|TRBJ2-5|TRBV19
TGTGCCAGTAGTATCTCTGGGCAGGGCGAGACCCAGTACTTC
CASSISGQGETQYF
>.|.|TRBJ1-1|TRBV3-1/TRBV3-2
TGTGCCAGCAGCCGGACAGACCTAGATGAAGCTTTCTTT
CASSRTDLDEAFF
>TRBD2|.|TRBJ2-5|TRBV10-2
TGCGCCAGCAGTGGGACGGGGGGCCAAGAGACCCAGTACTTC
CASSGTGGQETQYF
>.|.|TRBJ2-2|TRBV7-2
TGTGCCAGCAGCTTAGAGGGGGTTACCGGGGAGCTGTTTTTT
CASSLEGVTGELFF
>.|.|TRBJ2-1|TRBV11-3
TGTGCCAGCAGCGCCCTCGGCGTAGGCGGTGAGCAGTTCTTC
CASSALGVGGEQFF
>TRBD1|.|TRBJ1-6|TRBV7-9
TGTGCCAGCAGCTTAAACAGGGGAAGGAATTCACCCCTCCACTTT
CASSLNRGRNSPLHF
>.|.|TRBJ2-5|TRBV15
TGTGCCACCAGCAGAGATCTGGGTCGGGAGCGGGTCCAAGAGACCCAGTACTTC
CATSRDLGRERVQETQYF
>TRBD1|.|TRBJ1-1|TRBV10-3
TGTGCCATCTCCCCTACGGACAGGGGATTAAGGGGGACTGAAGCTTTCTTT
CAISPTDRGLRGTEAFF
>.|.|TRBJ1-5|TRBV2
TGTGCCAGCAGCAACGGGAGATTAGCAAGCGGGCATTTT
CASSNGRLASGHF
>TRBD2|.|TRBJ2-1|TRBV7-3
TGTGCCAGCAGCTTAAAGGAGCGGGGTGAGCAGTTCTTC
CASSLKERGEQFF
>TRBD1|.|TRBJ1-1|TRBV7-9
TGTGCCAGCAGCGCCGGGACAGGGTTGCTGTTCGCTGAAGCTTTCTTT
CASSAGTGLLFAEAFF
>.|few|TRBJ1-6|TRBV25-1
TGTGCCAGCAGTGGCTACAATTCACCCCTCCACTTT
CASSGYNSPLHF
>.|.|TRBJ2-2|TRBV4-1
TGCGCCAGCAGCGCGAGGGGGTCTCGGCGGGTTGACACCGGGGAGCTGTTTTTT
CASSARGSRRVDTGELFF
>.|once|TRBJ2-3|TRBV6-4
TGTGCCAGCAGTGTCGGGAGAACTAGCACAGATACGCAGTATTTT
CASSVGRTSTDTQYF
>TRBD1|.|TRBJ2-5|TRBV18
TGTGCCAGCTCACCCGGGACAGGGGGCCAAGAGACCCAGTACTTC
CASSPGTGGQETQYF
>TRBD2|.|TRBJ2-1|TRBV14
TGTGCCAGCAGCCAAGACGTGGGACTAGCGGGAGTGGAGCAGTTCTTC
CASSQDVGLAGVEQFF
>.|.|TRBJ1-5|TRBV19
TGTGCCAGTAGTTATCCAAAGGGGGTCGGTCAGCCCCAGCATTTT
CASSYPKGVGQPQHF
>.|.|TRBJ1-2|TRBV5-5
TGTGCCAGCAGCCAATTAAGTGGAGCCTATGGCTACACCTTC
CASSQLSGAYGYTF
>TRBD1|.|TRBJ1-2|TRBV7-2
TGTGCCAGCAGCCAAGGAGGGGGCAGCGGCTATGGCTACACCTTC
CASSQGGGSGYGYTF
>TRBD1|.|TRBJ2-7|TRBV12-3/TRBV12-4
TGTGCCAGCAGTCCTCGGACAGGGAAGCAGTACTTC
CASSPRTGKQYF
>TRBD1|.|TRBJ1-5|TRBV4-1
TGCGCCAGCAGCCAAGAGGCAACAGGGGGCAACCAGCCCCAGCATTTT
CASSQEATGGNQPQHF
>TRBD2|few|TRBJ2-5|TRBV28
TGTGCCAGCACCCTAGCGGGAGGGTTAGGGCAAGAGACCCAGTACTTC
CASTLAGGLGQETQYF